This T cell receptor (beta chain) was documented in a study of T cell repertoires in cytomegalovirus infection. The wider study: Indicated by public TCR beta signatures were CMV infection and matching HLA type.

Germline CDR1 reads PRHDT; CDR2 reads FYEKMQ (reference sequence). This CDR3 has 13 amino acids. With 5 bases removed from V and 7 bases from J, the gap between germline ends came to 11 bases. TCRdb passed the reads through MiXCR, listing each CDR3 protein once. The sample lists about 300,000 distinct CDR3 sequences; 25% were seen once. In regard to this clonotype: Its antigen remains unidentified.

Study-wide results and caveats: Public TCR beta family frequency separated CMV-and-HLA carriers, including in an independent cohort. Across the ex vivo response, the dominant clonotypes were HLA-C-restricted CMV-specific TCR beta clonotypes.

J is TRBJ1-4 and V is TRBV13; the D is unclear. Input material: PBMCs. The origin of this receptor is a human donor in good health (CMV status not recorded). Some clones in this sample may be carry-over from other donors' samples. DNA of the CDR3: TGTGCCAGCAGCCCTGAGGCCGGTGAAAAACTGTTTTTT. This sequence encodes CASSPEAGEKLFF.